The sequence of this T cell receptor beta chain was determined in a study of blood T cells in healthy people across ages. This clonotype was found many times. Using a J-beta primer mix together with a sample-barcoded 5' primer, a second PCR was run for about 7 to 12 cycles. A template-switch adaptor with 12 random nucleotides tagged each cDNA molecule. TCRdb redid the calling of the 5' RACE reads with MiXCR, one entry per CDR3 protein. The table has 1.5 million to 2 million distinct CDR3 sequences, roughly 28% seen once. The CDR3 totals 15 residues. The V gene lost 4 bases and the J gene lost 2 bases, with 18 bases spanning the gap. Germline V gene lookup returns CDR1 DFQATT and CDR2 SNEGSKA (reference sequence).

The chain employs TRBV20-1 and TRBJ2-7, with a possible D match to TRBD2 (6 bases). The sequenced sample was blood. The source of this sequence is a woman between 25 and 40 years old in good health. The CDR3 loop is CSAIRTGLLTYEQYF. The CDR3 DNA follows: TGCAGTGCTATCCGAACGGGACTCTTAACCTACGAGCAGTACTTC.